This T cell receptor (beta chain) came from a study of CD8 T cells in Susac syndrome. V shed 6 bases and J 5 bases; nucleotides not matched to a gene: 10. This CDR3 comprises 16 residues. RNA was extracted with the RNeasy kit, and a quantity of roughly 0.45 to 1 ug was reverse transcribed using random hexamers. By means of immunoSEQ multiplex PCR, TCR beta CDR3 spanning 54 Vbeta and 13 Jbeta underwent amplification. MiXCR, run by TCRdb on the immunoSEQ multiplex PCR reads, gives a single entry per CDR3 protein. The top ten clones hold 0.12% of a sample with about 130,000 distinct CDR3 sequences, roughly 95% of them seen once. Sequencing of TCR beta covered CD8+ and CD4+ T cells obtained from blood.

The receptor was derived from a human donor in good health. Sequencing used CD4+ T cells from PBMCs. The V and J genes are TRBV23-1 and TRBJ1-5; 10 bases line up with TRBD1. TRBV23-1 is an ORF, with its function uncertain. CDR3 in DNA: TGCGCCAGCAGCCCTAAAAAGACAGGGGGCGATCAGCCCCAGCATTTT. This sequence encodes CASSPKKTGGDQPQHF.